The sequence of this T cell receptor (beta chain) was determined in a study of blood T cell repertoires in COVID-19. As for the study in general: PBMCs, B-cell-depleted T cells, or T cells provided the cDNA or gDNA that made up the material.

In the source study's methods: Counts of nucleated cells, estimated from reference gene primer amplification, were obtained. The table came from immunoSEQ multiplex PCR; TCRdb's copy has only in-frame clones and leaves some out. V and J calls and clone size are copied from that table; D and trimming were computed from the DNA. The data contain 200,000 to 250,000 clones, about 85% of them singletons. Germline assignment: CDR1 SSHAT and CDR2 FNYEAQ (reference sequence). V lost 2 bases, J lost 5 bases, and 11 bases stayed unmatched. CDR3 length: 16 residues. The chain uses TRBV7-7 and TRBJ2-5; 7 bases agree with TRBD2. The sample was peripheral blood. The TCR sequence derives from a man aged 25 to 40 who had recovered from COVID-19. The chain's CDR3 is CASSLLPSGGGETQYF. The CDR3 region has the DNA TGTGCCAGCAGCTTATTGCCTAGCGGTGGGGGGGAGACCCAGTACTTC.